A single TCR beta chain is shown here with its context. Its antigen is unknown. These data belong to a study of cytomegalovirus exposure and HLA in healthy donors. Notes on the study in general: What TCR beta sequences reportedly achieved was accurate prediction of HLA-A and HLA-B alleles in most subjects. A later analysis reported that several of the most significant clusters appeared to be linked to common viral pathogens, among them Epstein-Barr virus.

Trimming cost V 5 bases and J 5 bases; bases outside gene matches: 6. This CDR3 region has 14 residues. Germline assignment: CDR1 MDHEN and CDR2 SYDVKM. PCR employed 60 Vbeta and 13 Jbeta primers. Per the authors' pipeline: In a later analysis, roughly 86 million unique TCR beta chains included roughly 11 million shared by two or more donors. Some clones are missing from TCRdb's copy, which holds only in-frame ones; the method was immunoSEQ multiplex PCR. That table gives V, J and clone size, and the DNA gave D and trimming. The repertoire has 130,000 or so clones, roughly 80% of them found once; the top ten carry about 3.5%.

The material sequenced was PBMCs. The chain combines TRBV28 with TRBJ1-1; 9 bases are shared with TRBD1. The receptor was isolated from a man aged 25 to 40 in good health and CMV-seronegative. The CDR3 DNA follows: TGTGCCAGCAGTCAGGACAGGGGAGGGACTGAAGCTTTCTTT. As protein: CASSQDRGGTEAFF.